The rows below give T cell receptor beta chains drawn from one sample of a study of shared clonotypes between healthy human individuals. Method: immunoSEQ multiplex PCR; TCRdb's copy keeps in-frame clones and lacks some. The top ten hold 0.39% of the sample, which has some 2.3 million clones, approximately 93% seen once. The sample was naive CD4+ T cells from PBMCs. Receptor source: a man aged 18 to 30 in good health. Some clones in this sample may be carry-over from other donors' samples. Both conserved end residues are part of each CDR3. D genes are given only for firm matches. Size is stated for part of the rows, as once, few or many counts, or as a class when the clone is expanded.

J gene: TRBJ2-7
D gene: -
V gene: TRBV7-9
clone size: -
CDR3 DNA: TGTGCCAGCAGCTCATCCAGGGAGAAGTCCTACGAGCAGTACTTC
CDR3 protein: CASSSSREKSYEQYF

J gene: TRBJ2-5
D gene: -
V gene: TRBV5-1
clone size: -
CDR3 DNA: TGCGCCAGCAGCTTGGTGACACTCCAGGAGACCCAGTACTTC
CDR3 protein: CASSLVTLQETQYF

J gene: TRBJ2-2
D gene: -
V gene: TRBV5-5
clone size: once
CDR3 DNA: TGTGCCAGCAGCTTGTTTTGGACGGGACAGAACACCGGGGAGCTGTTTTTT
CDR3 protein: CASSLFWTGQNTGELFF

J gene: TRBJ1-5
D gene: -
V gene: TRBV19
clone size: -
CDR3 DNA: TGTGCCAGTAGGGCCGGCTCAAATCAGCCCCAGCATTTT
CDR3 protein: CASRAGSNQPQHF

J gene: TRBJ1-1
D gene: TRBD1
V gene: TRBV30
clone size: -
CDR3 DNA: TGTGCCTGGACCCGTAGGGACAGGGGGCGAGGCACTGAAGCTTTCTTT
CDR3 protein: CAWTRRDRGRGTEAFF

J gene: TRBJ2-1
D gene: -
V gene: TRBV28
clone size: -
CDR3 DNA: TGTGCCAGCACCGCATCCCATGAGCAGTTCTTC
CDR3 protein: CASTASHEQFF

J gene: TRBJ1-2
D gene: -
V gene: TRBV6-6
clone size: -
CDR3 DNA: TGTGCCAGCAGTTACCCGACAAGTAACTATGGCTACACCTTC
CDR3 protein: CASSYPTSNYGYTF

J gene: TRBJ2-5
D gene: TRBD1
V gene: TRBV29-1
clone size: -
CDR3 DNA: TGCAGGGACAGGCACCAAGAGACCCAGTACTTC
CDR3 protein: CRDRHQETQYF

J gene: TRBJ1-5
D gene: -
V gene: TRBV15
clone size: -
CDR3 DNA: TGTGCCACCAGCAGAAAGGGGCATAGCAATCAGCCCCAGCATTTT
CDR3 protein: CATSRKGHSNQPQHF

J gene: TRBJ2-2
D gene: -
V gene: TRBV6-5
clone size: -
CDR3 DNA: TGTGCCAGCAGTAGGGCCACCGGGGAGCTGTTTTTT
CDR3 protein: CASSRATGELFF

J gene: TRBJ1-5
D gene: -
V gene: TRBV28
clone size: -
CDR3 DNA: TGTGCCAGCAGTTTAGCAGGACAGCCCCAGCATTTT
CDR3 protein: CASSLAGQPQHF

J gene: TRBJ2-7
D gene: -
V gene: TRBV13
clone size: once
CDR3 DNA: TGTGCCAGCAGCTTCGGGGGTCTGAGGGTGTCCTACGAGCAGTACTTC
CDR3 protein: CASSFGGLRVSYEQYF

J gene: TRBJ2-7
D gene: -
V gene: TRBV9
clone size: -
CDR3 DNA: TGTGCCAGCAGCGTAGGTTCAGAGGCCCACGAGCAGTACTTC
CDR3 protein: CASSVGSEAHEQYF

J gene: TRBJ2-7
D gene: -
V gene: TRBV5-5
clone size: few
CDR3 DNA: TGTGCCAGCAGCCGCTCCCTTTCCGAGCAGTACTTC
CDR3 protein: CASSRSLSEQYF

J gene: TRBJ1-3
D gene: -
V gene: TRBV6-5
clone size: -
CDR3 DNA: TGTGCCAGCAGTCCCTCCTCGGCTGGAAACACCATATATTTT
CDR3 protein: CASSPSSAGNTIYF

J gene: TRBJ2-3
D gene: TRBD2
V gene: TRBV25-1
clone size: -
CDR3 DNA: TGTGCCAGCAAACTAGCGGATACGCAGTATTTT
CDR3 protein: CASKLADTQYF

J gene: TRBJ2-4
D gene: -
V gene: TRBV19
clone size: -
CDR3 DNA: TGTGCCAGTAGTAGAGGCCGAGAACCGGCCAAAAACATTCAGTACTTC
CDR3 protein: CASSRGREPAKNIQYF

J gene: TRBJ2-5
D gene: TRBD1
V gene: TRBV7-8
clone size: -
CDR3 DNA: TGTGCCAGCAGCTCGAACTCGGGACAGGTCCGGGAGACCCAGTACTTC
CDR3 protein: CASSSNSGQVRETQYF

J gene: TRBJ2-7
D gene: -
V gene: TRBV5-1
clone size: -
CDR3 DNA: TGCGGTCAGGACAGTAACTACGAGCAGTACTTC
CDR3 protein: CGQDSNYEQYF

J gene: TRBJ1-4
D gene: TRBD1
V gene: TRBV30
clone size: -
CDR3 DNA: TGTGCCTGGAGGGAGTCAGGGGGAGAAAAACTGTTTTTT
CDR3 protein: CAWRESGGEKLFF

J gene: TRBJ1-1
D gene: TRBD1
V gene: TRBV7-9
clone size: -
CDR3 DNA: TGTGCCAGCAGCTTACCCGGGACAGGAGACACTGAAGCTTTCTTT
CDR3 protein: CASSLPGTGDTEAFF

J gene: TRBJ1-1
D gene: -
V gene: TRBV6-1
clone size: once
CDR3 DNA: TGTGCCAGCGGAAACATGAACACTGAAGCTTTCTTT
CDR3 protein: CASGNMNTEAFF

J gene: TRBJ1-4
D gene: TRBD1
V gene: TRBV6-1
clone size: -
CDR3 DNA: TGTGCCAGCAGTGAAGCGTACAGGGGTCGACTGTTTTTT
CDR3 protein: CASSEAYRGRLFF

J gene: TRBJ2-2
D gene: TRBD2
V gene: TRBV28
clone size: -
CDR3 DNA: TGTGCCAGCACCCTCGGGGGACTAGCGGGAGCCGGGGAGCTGTTTTTT
CDR3 protein: CASTLGGLAGAGELFF

J gene: TRBJ2-5
D gene: -
V gene: TRBV5-1
clone size: -
CDR3 DNA: TGCGCCAGCAGCTTGGTTACGTATCAAGAGACCCAGTACTTC
CDR3 protein: CASSLVTYQETQYF

J gene: TRBJ1-4
D gene: TRBD1
V gene: TRBV6-5
clone size: -
CDR3 DNA: TGTGCCAGCAGTTACGACAGGGTGGATGAAAAACTGTTTTTT
CDR3 protein: CASSYDRVDEKLFF

J gene: TRBJ2-3
D gene: TRBD2
V gene: TRBV14
clone size: -
CDR3 DNA: TGTGCCAGCAGCCTAGAGGGCGGGAGGAGAGATACGCAGTATTTT
CDR3 protein: CASSLEGGRRDTQYF

J gene: TRBJ2-1
D gene: TRBD2
V gene: TRBV5-1
clone size: -
CDR3 DNA: TGCGCCAGCAGCTGGTACTCGGCGGGAGGGAATGAGCAGTTCTTC
CDR3 protein: CASSWYSAGGNEQFF

J gene: TRBJ1-1
D gene: TRBD1
V gene: TRBV5-1
clone size: -
CDR3 DNA: TGCGCCAGCAGCGCTCGACAGGGCGGGAACACTGAAGCTTTCTTT
CDR3 protein: CASSARQGGNTEAFF

J gene: TRBJ2-1
D gene: TRBD2
V gene: TRBV7-9
clone size: -
CDR3 DNA: TGTGCCAGCAGCATCGGACTAGCGGGAGGGAATGAGCAGTTCTTC
CDR3 protein: CASSIGLAGGNEQFF

J gene: TRBJ1-4
D gene: -
V gene: TRBV2
clone size: -
CDR3 DNA: TGTGCCAGCAGTGAATGGGCAGGGATTAATGAAAAACTGTTTTTT
CDR3 protein: CASSEWAGINEKLFF

J gene: TRBJ1-4
D gene: -
V gene: TRBV6-4
clone size: -
CDR3 DNA: TGTGCCAGCAGTGAGAATCAAGGGACTAAACTGTTTTTT
CDR3 protein: CASSENQGTKLFF

J gene: TRBJ2-2
D gene: -
V gene: TRBV28
clone size: -
CDR3 DNA: TGTGCCAGCACCTACAGGGTCACCGGGGAGCTGTTTTTT
CDR3 protein: CASTYRVTGELFF

J gene: TRBJ1-1
D gene: TRBD1
V gene: TRBV28
clone size: -
CDR3 DNA: TGTGCCAGCAGTCTCCCGGGACAGGGGATGACTGAAGCTTTCTTT
CDR3 protein: CASSLPGQGMTEAFF

J gene: TRBJ1-2
D gene: -
V gene: TRBV7-9
clone size: -
CDR3 DNA: TGTGCCAGCAGCTTGCGTGGTGACAGGTCGGGATCGGGCTACACCTTC
CDR3 protein: CASSLRGDRSGSGYTF

J gene: TRBJ1-5
D gene: -
V gene: TRBV29-1
clone size: few
CDR3 DNA: TGCAGCGTCAGGGATAGCAATCAGCCCCAGCATTTT
CDR3 protein: CSVRDSNQPQHF

J gene: TRBJ2-5
D gene: TRBD2
V gene: TRBV5-1
clone size: -
CDR3 DNA: TGCGCCAGCAGCTACGACCCGGGAGGACAAGAGACCCAGTACTTC
CDR3 protein: CASSYDPGGQETQYF

J gene: TRBJ1-4
D gene: -
V gene: TRBV6-6
clone size: -
CDR3 DNA: TGTGCCAGCAGCTCCACGGGTAACAAGTATGAAAAACTGTTTTTT
CDR3 protein: CASSSTGNKYEKLFF

J gene: TRBJ2-2
D gene: -
V gene: TRBV5-4
clone size: -
CDR3 DNA: TGTGCCAGCAGCTTTGGGCTAGCGTCTCTAGACCGGGGAGCTGTTTTT
CDR3 protein: CASSFGLASLDRGAVF

J gene: TRBJ2-1
D gene: -
V gene: TRBV5-1
clone size: -
CDR3 DNA: TGCGCCAGCAGCTTGGCGACAGAATACAATGAGCAGTTCTTC
CDR3 protein: CASSLATEYNEQFF

J gene: TRBJ2-3
D gene: -
V gene: TRBV11-2
clone size: -
CDR3 DNA: TGTGCCAGCAGCCCCCAGGGGGGGAGGGCAGATACGCAGTATTTT
CDR3 protein: CASSPQGGRADTQYF

J gene: TRBJ2-3
D gene: -
V gene: TRBV2
clone size: -
CDR3 DNA: TGTGCCAGCAGCCTGGAGACCACAGATACGCAGTATTTT
CDR3 protein: CASSLETTDTQYF

J gene: TRBJ2-7
D gene: TRBD1
V gene: TRBV28
clone size: -
CDR3 DNA: TGTGCCAGCAGTGTCGGGACAGGGGGGTTGCCGGGCTCCTACGAGCAGTACTTC
CDR3 protein: CASSVGTGGLPGSYEQYF

J gene: TRBJ1-5
D gene: TRBD1
V gene: TRBV19
clone size: few
CDR3 DNA: TGTGCCAGTAGTATTGACAGGGCTCAGCCCCAGCATTTT
CDR3 protein: CASSIDRAQPQHF

J gene: TRBJ1-4
D gene: -
V gene: TRBV6-5
clone size: -
CDR3 DNA: TGTGCCAGCAGCCTGGGTCCGGGAAAACTGTTTTTT
CDR3 protein: CASSLGPGKLFF

J gene: TRBJ1-4
D gene: -
V gene: TRBV10-1
clone size: -
CDR3 DNA: TGCGCCAGCAGTGACGCCGGATCGGGTGGCAAACTGTTTTTT
CDR3 protein: CASSDAGSGGKLFF

J gene: TRBJ1-2
D gene: -
V gene: TRBV5-6
clone size: -
CDR3 DNA: TGTGCCAGCAGCTTGGAGGCAGGGCGGACTGGCTACACCTTC
CDR3 protein: CASSLEAGRTGYTF

J gene: TRBJ1-5
D gene: -
V gene: TRBV27
clone size: -
CDR3 DNA: TGTGCCAGCAGTTTGGGGCCTCGTGGCAATCAGCCCCAGCATTTT
CDR3 protein: CASSLGPRGNQPQHF

J gene: TRBJ1-4
D gene: -
V gene: TRBV2
clone size: once
CDR3 DNA: TGTGCCAGCAGTGTGTGGGGGGTCGGCGAAAAACTGTTTTTT
CDR3 protein: CASSVWGVGEKLFF

J gene: TRBJ2-7
D gene: -
V gene: TRBV5-1
clone size: -
CDR3 DNA: TGCGCCAGCAGCTTCCAGGCGGCCTCAAGCTCCTACGAGCAGTACTTC
CDR3 protein: CASSFQAASSSYEQYF

J gene: TRBJ1-1
D gene: -
V gene: TRBV6-6
clone size: once
CDR3 DNA: TGTGCCAGCAGCAAGCAACCGAACACTGAAGCTTTCTTT
CDR3 protein: CASSKQPNTEAFF

J gene: TRBJ2-2
D gene: -
V gene: TRBV5-1
clone size: -
CDR3 DNA: TGCGCCAGCAGTGAGCATCGGACCGGGGAGCTGTTTTTT
CDR3 protein: CASSEHRTGELFF

J gene: TRBJ1-2
D gene: TRBD1
V gene: TRBV6-5
clone size: -
CDR3 DNA: TGTGCCAGCAAGACAACAGGGGGGAACTATGGCTACACCTTC
CDR3 protein: CASKTTGGNYGYTF

J gene: TRBJ1-3
D gene: -
V gene: TRBV27
clone size: -
CDR3 DNA: TGTGCCAGCAGTTTACGAATAGGGTTGGGCACCATATATTTT
CDR3 protein: CASSLRIGLGTIYF

J gene: TRBJ1-2
D gene: -
V gene: TRBV5-1
clone size: -
CDR3 DNA: TGCGCCAGCGCCCCCTTGGTGGGCTATGGCTACACCTTC
CDR3 protein: CASAPLVGYGYTF

J gene: TRBJ1-4
D gene: -
V gene: TRBV5-1
clone size: -
CDR3 DNA: TGCGCCAGCAGCACGGACGGGAATGAAAAACTGTTTTTT
CDR3 protein: CASSTDGNEKLFF

J gene: TRBJ2-2
D gene: -
V gene: TRBV9
clone size: -
CDR3 DNA: TGTGCCAGCAGCCGACCTTCGAACACCGGGGAGCTGTTTTTT
CDR3 protein: CASSRPSNTGELFF

J gene: TRBJ1-4
D gene: TRBD1
V gene: TRBV5-1
clone size: -
CDR3 DNA: TGCGCCAGCAGCTTGGTTTTCAGGGGGCCTACGAATGAAAAACTGTTTTTT
CDR3 protein: CASSLVFRGPTNEKLFF